Sequencing of this T cell receptor beta chain was carried out in a study of T cells in Graves' hyperthyroidism and ophthalmopathy. Findings and limits, study-wide: In the analysis, a 13 V-J model separated ophthalmopathy from stable hyperthyroidism.

CDR1 SGHAT and CDR2 FQDESV come from the germline V gene (reference sequence). Trimming took 3 bases from V and 2 from J, leaving 11 bases between them. There are 16 residues in the CDR3. Uncontrolled infection, other autoimmune disease, pregnancy or lactation disqualified patients from enrolment. Orbital computed tomography, thyroid ultrasound, serum thyroxine and TRAb, and clinical symptoms together informed the diagnoses. At first hyperthyroidism diagnosis, before any ophthalmopathy symptoms, the blood sample was collected. The source material, RNA transcripts, was used to amplify TCR beta CDR3 regions. The HTBI primer set served for first-round RT-PCR of the TCR CDR3. TCRdb processed the multiplex PCR reads anew with MiXCR; each CDR3 protein has one entry. This table holds approximately 370,000 distinct CDR3 sequences, roughly 15% found once. This clonotype has a count of ten or more. The antigen is not known.

The receptor was derived from a woman aged 30 to 39 with Graves' hyperthyroidism that later progressed to Graves' ophthalmopathy. The chain carries TRBV11-1 and TRBJ2-6; a weak D match, TRBD1 (6 bases). Source material: blood. CDR3 coding DNA: TGTGCCAGCAGCTTTACGTGGGGGCCTGGGGCCAACGTCCTGACTTTC. Translating gives CASSFTWGPGANVLTF.